Listed here is a single T cell receptor beta chain. Its antigen is unidentified. This entry comes from a study of cytomegalovirus exposure and HLA in healthy donors. General study points: Per a prior analysis, the majority of TCR beta V segments were productive roughly 87% or roughly 30% of the time. Most likely, a cluster of highly shared sequence variants arose as a sequencing artifact. For TCR beta chains, V- and J-gene trimming was later linked to a missense DCLRE1C variant.

The PCR used 60 Vbeta and 13 Jbeta primers. The table came from immunoSEQ multiplex PCR; TCRdb's copy has only in-frame clones and leaves some out. In the table there are around 150,000 clones, over 60% of which are singletons. Trimming removed 3 bases at V and 9 bases at J, with 12 bases between. This CDR3 region has 13 residues. The V gene's germline CDR1 is SEHNR and CDR2 FQNEAQ (reference sequence). Sequencing input: PBMCs. The TCR sequence derives from a middle-aged woman in good health and CMV-seronegative. This sequence joins TRBV7-9 and TRBJ2-1; maybe TRBD2 (5 bases). The CDR3 sequence is CASSFIRTREQFF. Written as DNA, the CDR3 is TGTGCCAGCAGCTTTATTCGGACTCGTGAGCAGTTCTTC. Looking up the rest from reference TRBV7-9 and TRBJ2-1 gives the full variable domain: DTGVSQNPRHKITKRGQNVTFRCDPISEHNRLYWYRQTLGQGPEFLTYFQNEAQLEKSRLLSDRFSAERPKGSFSTLEIQRTEQGDSAMYLCASSFIRTREQFFGPGTRLTVL.